This section outlines one T cell receptor beta chain sequence together with its context. Antigen specificity is unknown. These data are taken from a study of shared clonotypes between healthy human individuals. Study at large: Per-donor plates numbered three CD4 naive, three CD4 memory, two CD8 naive and one CD8 memory.

The V gene's germline CDR1 is MDHEN and CDR2 SYDVKM. V was clipped by 6 bases and J by 4 bases; unmatched bases: 9. This CDR3 has 14 amino acids. Study-wide results and caveats: Clonotype sharing across donors was expected to vary with sequencing depth.

Naive CD8 cells lacked CD45RO, underwent positive selection for CCR7 and left out terminally differentiated effector memory CD45RA+ cells. Using immunoSEQ multiplex PCR, the repertoire was profiled, and TCRdb retains in-frame clones only, with some absent. In the table there are approximately 2,200,000 clones, just over 90% of which are singletons. Sequences were obtained from naive CD8+ T cells from PBMCs. This sequence joins TRBV28 and TRBJ2-7; 7 bases are shared with TRBD1. The clonotype was recovered from a man younger than 35 in good health. Some clones in this sample may be carry-over from other donors' samples. CDR3 DNA sequence: TGTGCCAGCAGCTCCGGACAGGATGGGTACGAGCAGTACTTC. It encodes CASSSGQDGYEQYF. Combining the CDR3 with reference TRBV28 and TRBJ2-7 gives the whole variable domain DVKVTQSSRYLVKRTGEKVFLECVQDMDHENMFWYRQDPGLGLRLIYFSYDVKMKEKGDIPEGYSVSREKKERFSLILESASTNQTSMYLCASSSGQDGYEQYFGPGTRLTVT.